These T cell receptor beta chains were read from a single sample in a study of identical twins. Using its own MiXCR run on the 5' RACE reads, TCRdb lists one record per CDR3 protein. This sample has 600,000 to 850,000 distinct CDR3 sequences, with roughly 20% found just once. The data also belong to a second study, concerning T cells expressing NK-cell markers.

Sequenced: PBMCs. These receptors all come from a woman younger than 35 in good health. Both conserved end residues are part of each CDR3. A D gene is named only where the DNA matches it firmly. Only part of the rows carry a size: once, few, many, or a class if the clone is expanded.

V	size	D	J	CDR3	DNA
TRBV12-3/TRBV12-4	few	NA	TRBJ2-7	CASSEAGNSYEQYF	TGTGCCAGCAGCGAGGCAGGTAACTCCTACGAGCAGTACTTC
TRBV9	NA	TRBD1	TRBJ2-3	CASSLRTGADTQYF	TGTGCCAGCAGCCTTAGGACAGGGGCAGATACGCAGTATTTT
TRBV5-1	NA	NA	TRBJ2-7	CASSSGLTSSGSYEQYF	TGCGCCAGCAGCTCGGGACTCACCTCGTCGGGCTCCTACGAGCAGTACTTC
TRBV5-1	few	TRBD2	TRBJ2-1	CASSSGLAGALPYNEQFF	TGCGCCAGCAGCTCTGGACTAGCGGGGGCCCTCCCCTACAATGAGCAGTTCTTC
TRBV20-1	NA	TRBD2	TRBJ2-5	CSAAVTSDETQYF	TGCAGTGCTGCGGTGACTAGCGACGAGACCCAGTACTTC
TRBV2	NA	TRBD2	TRBJ2-1	CASSGERESEQFF	TGTGCCAGCAGTGGAGAGCGGGAGAGTGAGCAGTTCTTC
TRBV7-3	NA	NA	TRBJ2-3	CASSKDYSDTQYF	TGTGCCAGCAGCAAGGACTATTCAGATACGCAGTATTTT
TRBV5-1	NA	NA	TRBJ1-5	CASSPGGLQPQHF	TGCGCCAGCAGCCCGGGCGGGCTTCAGCCCCAGCATTTT
TRBV12-3/TRBV12-4	NA	NA	TRBJ2-1	CASSLAFEEQFF	TGTGCCAGCAGCCTAGCTTTTGAGGAGCAGTTCTTC
TRBV20-1	few	NA	TRBJ2-5	CSASEGRNQETQYF	TGCAGTGCTAGTGAGGGAAGGAACCAAGAGACCCAGTACTTC
TRBV6-2/TRBV6-3	few	TRBD2	TRBJ2-7	CASCERQPGLRCYEQYF	TGTGCCAGCTGCGAGAGACAGCCGGGACTAAGGTGCTACGAGCAGTACTTC
TRBV13	NA	TRBD1	TRBJ2-2	CASSLGGDRGRTGELFF	TGTGCCAGCAGCTTAGGAGGAGACAGGGGACGCACCGGGGAGCTGTTTTTT
TRBV6-6	NA	NA	TRBJ2-1	CASSQLVEQFF	TGTGCCAGCAGTCAGCTGGTTGAGCAGTTCTTC